The 30 T cell receptor beta chains below come from one sample, sequenced in a study of blood T cell repertoires in COVID-19. Clones were sequenced by immunoSEQ multiplex PCR, and TCRdb holds only the in-frame ones, with some missing. The sample has approximately 46,000 clones; approximately 80% are singletons. Sequencing used peripheral blood. These receptors were taken from a woman of 80 years or more with COVID-19, enrolled during active disease.

The CDR3 DNA reads TGTGCCAGCAGCCGCGTGAAGGGGGAATATTCACCCCTCCACTTT. Translating gives CASSRVKGEYSPLHF. The chain uses TRBV28 and TRBJ1-6, with a tentative D call TRBD1 (6 bases). The CDR3 is 15 amino acids. Germline V gives CDR1 MDHEN, CDR2 SYDVKM. V lost 6 bases and J 8 bases, leaving 17 bases between the germline ends.

The chain recombines TRBV14 with TRBJ1-4; D gene uncertain. In germline, CDR1 is SGHDN, CDR2 FVKESK. This CDR3 comprises 18 residues. Trimming pared 0 bases from V and 0 bases from J, leaving 14 bases between. The CDR3 DNA follows: TGTGCCAGCAGCCAAGATCGTATTAGCGGAGCAACTAATGAAAAACTGTTTTTT. Encoded protein: CASSQDRISGATNEKLFF.

The chain links TRBV5-1 to TRBJ2-7; 8 bases line up with TRBD1. The CDR3 spans 14 residues. Germline values: CDR1 SGHRS, CDR2 YFSETQ. V lost 0 bases, J lost 7 bases, and 6 bases stayed unmatched. CDR3 residues: CASSLGQGMGEQYF. The CDR3 region has the DNA TGCGCCAGCAGCTTGGGACAGGGGATGGGAGAGCAGTACTTC. Supplemented by reference TRBV5-1 and TRBJ2-7, the full variable domain reads KAGVTQTPRYLIKTRGQQVTLSCSPISGHRSVSWYQQTPGQGLQFLFEYFSETQRNKGNFPGRFSGRQFSNSRSEMNVSTLELGDSALYLCASSLGQGMGEQYFGPGTRLTVT.

The chain combines TRBV29-1 with TRBJ2-1; TRBD2 matches 8 bases. The CDR3 spans 11 residues. From germline, CDR1 is SQVTM and CDR2 ANQGSEA. Trimming took 6 bases from V and 11 from J; bases not matched to a gene: 6. As DNA, the CDR3 is TGCAGCGTCTCCTTAGCGGGACAGCAGTTCTTC. Its protein is CSVSLAGQQFF.

This chain links TRBV28 with TRBJ2-3; D ambiguous. V was shortened by 5 bases and J by 2 bases, with 5 bases between the two germline ends. Germline V gene sequence: CDR1 MDHEN, CDR2 SYDVKM. This CDR3 contains 12 residues. CDR3 sequence reads: CASSHPTDTQYF. Here the CDR3 DNA reads TGTGCCAGCAGTCATCCCACAGATACGCAGTATTTT.

This clone was seen once. The chain is built from TRBV27 and TRBJ2-2; D is possibly TRBD2 (5 bases). This CDR3 comprises 14 residues. CDR1 is MNHEY, CDR2 SMNVEV, per germline (reference sequence). Trimming shortened V by 6 bases and J by 4 bases, and 12 bases separated the two germline ends. The CDR3 DNA sequence: TGTGCCAGCAGGCTGGGAGTGGGCACCGGGGAGCTGTTTTTT. Translated: CASRLGVGTGELFF.

J is TRBJ1-4 and V is TRBV7-2; 9 nucleotides align to TRBD1. The CDR3 covers 19 residues. V was pared by 0 bases and J by 0 bases, with 8 bases of the junction left unmatched. Per the germline V gene, CDR1 is SGHTA and CDR2 is FQGNSA. CDR3 amino acids: CASSLAPTGGGTTNEKLFF. DNA for the CDR3: TGTGCCAGCAGCTTAGCTCCGACAGGGGGAGGGACAACTAATGAAAAACTGTTTTTT.

The J gene is TRBJ2-1, the V gene TRBV7-9; D possibly corresponds to TRBD1 (6 bases). Looked up from germline, CDR1 is SEHNR and CDR2 is FQNEAQ (reference sequence). V was cut by 4 bases and J by 7 bases, with 14 bases left in between. The CDR3 runs to 14 residues. The CDR3: CASSSDRLVNEQFF. For the CDR3, the DNA is TGTGCCAGCAGCTCGGACAGACTCGTAAATGAGCAGTTCTTC.

The sample holds a few counts of this clone. This chain uses TRBV25-1 with TRBJ2-4; TRBD2 aligns across 9 bases. CDR3 length: 15 amino acids. From germline, CDR1 is MGHDK and CDR2 SYGVNS. J lost 8 bases, V lost 6 bases, and 11 bases had no gene match. The CDR3 protein is CASSQRVAGGDIQYF. The CDR3 coding sequence is TGTGCCAGCAGCCAAAGGGTGGCGGGAGGGGACATTCAGTACTTC.

The chain has TRBV30 and TRBJ2-7; 10 bases align to TRBD2. This CDR3 contains 19 residues. J lost 3 bases, V lost 0 bases, and 17 bases had no gene match. The germline gives CDR1 GTSNPN, CDR2 SVGIG (reference sequence). The CDR3 coding sequence is TGTGCCTGGAGTGTAGGTCTTAGCGGGAGGCCGGGGGAACTCTACGAGCAGTACTTC. It specifies CAWSVGLSGRPGELYEQYF.

The V gene is TRBV5-5, the J gene TRBJ2-2; 8 nucleotides align to TRBD1. CDR1 SGHKS and CDR2 YYEKEE come from the germline V gene (reference sequence). The CDR3 runs 14 residues. The V segment lost 6 bases and the J segment 4 bases; nucleotides outside the gene matches: 5. CDR3 protein: CASKRQGSTGELFF. The CDR3 DNA follows: TGTGCCAGCAAAAGACAGGGGAGCACCGGGGAGCTGTTTTTT. The complete variable domain, with remaining parts taken from reference TRBV5-5 and TRBJ2-2, reads DAGVTQSPTHLIKTRGQQVTLRCSPISGHKSVSWYQQVLGQGPQFIFQYYEKEERGRGNFPDRFSARQFPNYSSELNVNALLLGDSALYLCASKRQGSTGELFFGEGSRLTVL.

The chain uses TRBV6-4 and TRBJ1-1; 9 nucleotides agree with TRBD1. V was pared by 7 bases and J by 1 base, with 4 bases of the junction left unmatched. The germline V gene encodes CDR1 MRHNA and CDR2 SNTAGT. The CDR3 length is 14 residues. The CDR3 here is CASKRGQGNTEAFF. The CDR3 DNA reads as TGTGCCAGCAAGAGGGGACAGGGGAACACTGAAGCTTTCTTT.

In nucleotides, the CDR3 is TGCGCCAGCAGCTTGGGGAGACCTCCGGGACTAGCGGGAGTGGGTGCCAAAAACATTCAGTACTTC. This sequence encodes CASSLGRPPGLAGVGAKNIQYF. The chain recombines TRBV5-1 with TRBJ2-4; TRBD2 matches at 14 bases. This CDR3 spans 22 amino acids. With 0 bases clipped from V and 1 base from J, the junction kept 15 bases outside the gene matches. Germline V gene lookup returns CDR1 SGHRS and CDR2 YFSETQ.

The chain joins TRBV6-5 to TRBJ2-4; a possible D gene is TRBD1 (6 bases). Trimming removed 6 bases at V and 0 bases at J, with 12 bases between. The germline gives CDR1 MNHEY, CDR2 SVGAGI. This CDR3 has 15 residues. CDR3 nucleotides: TGTGCCAGCAGACCCGGACAGATAGCCAAAAACATTCAGTACTTC. This codes for CASRPGQIAKNIQYF.

The rearrangement links TRBV9 to TRBJ2-7, with 7 bases identical to TRBD2. Trimming cost V 4 bases and J 2 bases; bases outside gene matches: 15. This CDR3 contains 17 residues. Germline V CDR1 and CDR2: SGDLS, YYNGEE. This CDR3 reads CASSPIEVAGAAYEQYF. Here the CDR3 DNA reads TGTGCCAGCAGCCCGATAGAGGTAGCGGGTGCCGCCTACGAGCAGTACTTC.

V is TRBV19 and J is TRBJ2-5; D is perhaps TRBD1 (7 bases). V lost 5 bases and J lost 4, with 14 bases in between. CDR3 length: 14 amino acids. CDR1 LNHDA and CDR2 SQIVND come from the germline V gene (reference sequence). This chain's CDR3 is CASSPQGGRETQYF. CDR3 coding DNA: TGTGCCAGTAGTCCCCAGGGGGGACGAGAGACCCAGTACTTC.

The genes are TRBV19 and TRBJ2-1; perhaps TRBD2 as D (6 bases). V lost 1 base and J 3 bases, leaving 10 bases between the germline ends. The CDR3 contains 15 residues. The germline V gene encodes CDR1 LNHDA and CDR2 SQIVND (reference sequence). CDR3 nucleotides: TGTGCCAGTAGTATAGCTGGGGGAGGCTACAATGAGCAGTTCTTC. Translated: CASSIAGGGYNEQFF.

In DNA form, the CDR3 reads TGCAGCGTTAACAGACAGGGGAAAGATACGCAGTATTTT. Translating gives CSVNRQGKDTQYF. The chain carries TRBV29-1 and TRBJ2-3, with 8 bases aligning to TRBD1. Germline V lookup: CDR1 SQVTM, CDR2 ANQGSEA. The CDR3 runs to 13 residues. V gave up 5 bases and J gave up 5 bases; unmatched junction bases: 6.

This rearrangement joins TRBV5-8 to TRBJ1-1; 7 bases line up with TRBD1. V trimming: 4 bases; J trimming: 1 base; junction bases outside the gene matches: 10. Germline CDR1 reads SGHTS; CDR2 reads YDEGEE. The CDR3 is 16 residues long. Here the CDR3 DNA reads TGTGCCAGCAGCATCACCTCCGGGACAGCGAACACTGAAGCTTTCTTT. It is translated as CASSITSGTANTEAFF.

This chain joins TRBV18 and TRBJ2-1, with 7 bases fitting TRBD2. This CDR3 contains 15 residues. V was pared by 8 bases and J by 5 bases, with 12 bases of the junction left unmatched. Germline CDR1 KGHSH, CDR2 LQKENI. CDR3 sequence: CASGRGPPGNNEQFF. The CDR3 coding sequence is TGTGCCAGCGGGAGGGGACCGCCGGGCAACAATGAGCAGTTCTTC.

The genes are TRBV6-4 and TRBJ1-1, with 8 bases identical to TRBD1. V was clipped by 7 bases and J by 5 bases; unmatched bases: 6. The germline gives CDR1 MRHNA, CDR2 SNTAGT. The CDR3 is 13 amino acids. As DNA, the CDR3 is TGTGCCAGCAAAGGGCAGGGGGCTACTGAAGCTTTCTTT. This encodes CASKGQGATEAFF.

The chain is built from TRBV3-1 (or the pseudogene TRBV3-2) and TRBJ1-1; 8 positions agree with TRBD1. From germline, CDR1 is LGHDT and CDR2 YNNKEL (reference sequence). After removal of 3 bases from V and 1 base from J, the junction contained 7 bases not matched to a gene. This CDR3 spans 16 amino acids. CDR3 coding DNA: TGTGCCAGCAGCCACTCCCCCGGGACAGGGAACACTGAAGCTTTCTTT. Amino acid sequence: CASSHSPGTGNTEAFF.

In nucleotides, the CDR3 is TGTGCCAGCGCCATGGGGGGGAGCTCCTATAATTCACCCCTCCACTTT. As protein: CASAMGGSSYNSPLHF. The V call is TRBV2, the J call TRBJ1-6; TRBD1 might be the D (5 bases). CDR3 length equals 16 residues. Trimming took 8 bases from V and 0 from J, leaving 14 bases between them. Germline CDR1 SNHLY, CDR2 FYNNEI.

The V and J genes are TRBV15 and TRBJ2-1; unclear D gene. Trimming took off 0 bases at V and 0 bases at J, with 9 bases between the two ends. Germline-derived CDR1 and CDR2 are LNHNV and YYDKDF (reference sequence). The length of the CDR3 is 16 residues. The CDR3 reads CATSRERESSYNEQFF. Here the CDR3 DNA reads TGTGCCACCAGCAGAGAGCGCGAGAGCTCCTACAATGAGCAGTTCTTC.

CDR3 DNA: TGTGCCAGCAGCTTAGTTGTTGGCAGGGTGGTTCAGCCCCAGCATTTT. Protein: CASSLVVGRVVQPQHF. The chain links TRBV7-3 to TRBJ1-5; a possible D gene is TRBD1 (5 bases). The length of the CDR3 is 16 residues. Germline lookup yields CDR1 SGHTA and CDR2 FQGTGA. V was pared by 2 bases and J by 6 bases, with 17 bases between.

The chain links TRBV25-1 to TRBJ2-1, with D perhaps TRBD1 (6 bases). Deletions cut 6 bases from V and 14 bases from J, with 20 bases between. Germline loops: CDR1 MGHDK, CDR2 SYGVNS. The CDR3 has 13 amino acids. The chain's CDR3 is CASSPGHGITEFF. As DNA, the CDR3 is TGTGCCAGCAGCCCGGGACATGGTATTACTGAGTTCTTC.

V and J are TRBV3-1 (or the pseudogene TRBV3-2) and TRBJ2-7; 13 bases are shared with TRBD2. Germline loops: CDR1 LGHDT, CDR2 YNNKEL (reference sequence). The CDR3 sequence is 15 residues long. The ends lost 3 bases at V and 4 bases at J; junction bases unmatched: 3. The CDR3 is CASSHGTSGAYEQYF. The CDR3 DNA follows: TGTGCCAGCAGCCATGGGACTAGCGGGGCTTACGAGCAGTACTTC.

CDR3 loop: CASSILSVGQPQHF. CDR3 sequence (DNA): TGTGCCAGTAGTATCTTGAGCGTCGGTCAGCCCCAGCATTTT. The V gene is TRBV19, the J gene TRBJ1-5; D is undetermined. Trimming shortened V by 3 bases and J by 6 bases, and 12 bases separated the two germline ends. Germline V gene data show CDR1 as LNHDA and CDR2 as SQIVND (reference sequence). The CDR3 length is 14 residues.

This chain links TRBV23-1 with TRBJ1-5; D uncertain. TRBV23-1 is noted as an ORF with a role that remains uncertain. This CDR3 has 18 amino acids. V was trimmed by 0 bases and J by 0 bases, leaving 15 bases between them. The CDR3 coding sequence is TGCGCCAGCAGTCAATCGAATCAGGCAGTTTATAGCAATCAGCCCCAGCATTTT. Its protein product is CASSQSNQAVYSNQPQHF.

The chain carries TRBV4-1 and TRBJ1-5; 9 bases are a match to TRBD1. Germline V gene sequence: CDR1 MGHRA, CDR2 YSYEKL. The CDR3 runs 18 residues. V was pared by 0 bases and J by 1 base, with 7 bases of the junction left unmatched. CDR3 in amino acids: CASSQEGPGTGSNQPQHF. CDR3 sequence (DNA): TGCGCCAGCAGCCAAGAGGGTCCCGGGACAGGGAGCAATCAGCCCCAGCATTTT.